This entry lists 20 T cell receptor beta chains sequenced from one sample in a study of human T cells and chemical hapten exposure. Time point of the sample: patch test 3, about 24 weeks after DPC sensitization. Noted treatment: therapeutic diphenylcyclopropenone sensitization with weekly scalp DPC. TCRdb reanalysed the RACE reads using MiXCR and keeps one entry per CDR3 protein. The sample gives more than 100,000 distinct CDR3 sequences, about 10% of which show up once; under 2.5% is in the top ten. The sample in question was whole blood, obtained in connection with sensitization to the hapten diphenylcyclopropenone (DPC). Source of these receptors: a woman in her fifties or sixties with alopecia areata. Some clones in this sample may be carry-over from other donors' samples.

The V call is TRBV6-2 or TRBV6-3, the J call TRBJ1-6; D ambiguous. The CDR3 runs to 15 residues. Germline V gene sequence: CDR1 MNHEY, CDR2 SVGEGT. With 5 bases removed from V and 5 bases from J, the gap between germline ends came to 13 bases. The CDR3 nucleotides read TGTGCCAGCAGTCTACATCTTGGGGATAATTCACCCCTCCACTTT. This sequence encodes CASSLHLGDNSPLHF.

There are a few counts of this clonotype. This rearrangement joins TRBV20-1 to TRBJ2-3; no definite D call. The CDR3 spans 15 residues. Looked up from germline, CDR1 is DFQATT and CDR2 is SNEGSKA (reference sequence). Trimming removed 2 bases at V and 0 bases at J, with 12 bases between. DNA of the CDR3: TGCAGTGCTAGAAAGGTTGACACTAGCACAGATACGCAGTATTTT. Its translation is CSARKVDTSTDTQYF.

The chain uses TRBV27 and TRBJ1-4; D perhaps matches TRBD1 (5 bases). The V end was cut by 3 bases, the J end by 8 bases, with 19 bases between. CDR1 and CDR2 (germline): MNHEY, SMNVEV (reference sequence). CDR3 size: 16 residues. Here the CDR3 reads CASSFRRATSREKLFF. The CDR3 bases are TGTGCCAGCAGTTTTCGCAGGGCCACCTCTCGCGAAAAACTGTTTTTT.

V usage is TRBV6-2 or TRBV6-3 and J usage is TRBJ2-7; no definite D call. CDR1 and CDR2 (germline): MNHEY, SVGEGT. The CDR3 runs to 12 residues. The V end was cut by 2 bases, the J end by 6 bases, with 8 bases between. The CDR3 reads CASSYRAGEQYF. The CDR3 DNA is TGTGCCAGCAGTTACAGGGCAGGCGAGCAGTACTTC.

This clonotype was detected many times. Here the CDR3 DNA reads TGTGCCAGCAGTTCCACCGGGTATACGCAGTATTTT. Its protein is CASSSTGYTQYF. This rearrangement joins TRBV6-5 to TRBJ2-3; D remains unclear. With 4 bases removed from V and 7 bases from J, the gap between germline ends came to 9 bases. Per the germline V gene, CDR1 is MNHEY and CDR2 is SVGAGI. CDR3 size: 12 residues.

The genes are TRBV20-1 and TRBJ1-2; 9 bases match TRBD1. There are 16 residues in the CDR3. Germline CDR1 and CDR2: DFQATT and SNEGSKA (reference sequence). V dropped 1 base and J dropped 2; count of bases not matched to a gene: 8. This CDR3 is CSARASAQGANYGYTF. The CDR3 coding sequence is TGCAGTGCTAGAGCCTCCGCACAGGGGGCGAACTATGGCTACACCTTC.

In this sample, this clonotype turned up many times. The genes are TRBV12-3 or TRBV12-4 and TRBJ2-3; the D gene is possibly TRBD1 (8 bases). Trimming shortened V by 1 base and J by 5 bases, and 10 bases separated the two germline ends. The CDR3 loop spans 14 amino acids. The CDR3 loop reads CASSLDRGGDTQYF. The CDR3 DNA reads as TGTGCCAGCAGTTTAGACAGGGGGGGAGATACGCAGTATTTT.

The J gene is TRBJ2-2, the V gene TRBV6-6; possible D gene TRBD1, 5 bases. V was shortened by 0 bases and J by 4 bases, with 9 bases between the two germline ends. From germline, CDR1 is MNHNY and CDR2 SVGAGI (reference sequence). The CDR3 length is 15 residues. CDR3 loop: CASSYSPGITGELFF. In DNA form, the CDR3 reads TGTGCCAGCAGTTACTCGCCAGGGATCACCGGGGAGCTGTTTTTT.

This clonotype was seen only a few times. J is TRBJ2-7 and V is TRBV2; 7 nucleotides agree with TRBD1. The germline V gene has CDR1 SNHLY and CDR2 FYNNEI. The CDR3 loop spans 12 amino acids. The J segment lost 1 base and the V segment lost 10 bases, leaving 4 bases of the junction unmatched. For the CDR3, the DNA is TGTGCCACCGGGACAGCTTCCTACGAGCAGTACTTC. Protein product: CATGTASYEQYF. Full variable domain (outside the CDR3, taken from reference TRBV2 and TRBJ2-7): EPEVTQTPSHQVTQMGQEVILRCVPISNHLYFYWYRQILGQKVEFLVSFYNNEISEKSEIFDDQFSVERPDGSNFTLKIRSTKLEDSAMYFCATGTASYEQYFGPGTRLTVT.

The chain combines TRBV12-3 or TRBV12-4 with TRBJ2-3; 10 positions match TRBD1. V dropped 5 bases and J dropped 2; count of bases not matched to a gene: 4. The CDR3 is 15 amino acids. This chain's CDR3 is CASSPDRGYTDTQYF. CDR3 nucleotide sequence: TGTGCCAGCAGTCCGGACAGGGGGTACACAGATACGCAGTATTTT.

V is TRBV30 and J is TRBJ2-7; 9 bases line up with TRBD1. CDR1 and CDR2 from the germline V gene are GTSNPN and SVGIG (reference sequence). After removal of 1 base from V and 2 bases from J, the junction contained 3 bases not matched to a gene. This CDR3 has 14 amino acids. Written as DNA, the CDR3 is TGTGCCTGGAGTGGGACAGGGGACGCCTACGAGCAGTACTTC. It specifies CAWSGTGDAYEQYF. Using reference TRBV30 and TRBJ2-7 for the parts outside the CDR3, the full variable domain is SQTIHQWPATLVQPVGSPLSLECTVEGTSNPNLYWYRQAAGRGLQLLFYSVGIGQISSEVPQNLSASRPQDRQFILSSKKLLLSDSGFYLCAWSGTGDAYEQYFGPGTRLTVT.

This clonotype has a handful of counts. The CDR3 reads CASSDQGGYEQYF. As DNA, the CDR3 is TGCGCCAGCAGTGATCAGGGAGGGTACGAGCAGTACTTC. The rearrangement links TRBV10-1 to TRBJ2-7, with TRBD2 matching over 7 bases. Germline assignment: CDR1 WNHNN and CDR2 SYGVQD (reference sequence). This CDR3 is built from 13 residues. Unmatched junction bases numbered 3, after V lost 3 bases and J lost 4 bases.

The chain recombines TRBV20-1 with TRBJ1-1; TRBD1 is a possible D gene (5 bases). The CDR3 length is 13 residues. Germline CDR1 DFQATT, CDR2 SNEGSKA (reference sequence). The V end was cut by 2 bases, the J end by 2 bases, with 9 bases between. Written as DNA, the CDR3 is TGCAGTGCTAGACGAGACAGTAACACTGAAGCTTTCTTT. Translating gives CSARRDSNTEAFF.

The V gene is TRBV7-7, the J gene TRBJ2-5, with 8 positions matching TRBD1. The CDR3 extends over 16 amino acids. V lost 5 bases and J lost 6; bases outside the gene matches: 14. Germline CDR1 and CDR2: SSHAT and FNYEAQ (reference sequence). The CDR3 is CASSTLTGQGIKTQYF. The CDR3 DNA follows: TGTGCCAGCAGCACTCTTACCGGACAGGGAATAAAGACCCAGTACTTC.

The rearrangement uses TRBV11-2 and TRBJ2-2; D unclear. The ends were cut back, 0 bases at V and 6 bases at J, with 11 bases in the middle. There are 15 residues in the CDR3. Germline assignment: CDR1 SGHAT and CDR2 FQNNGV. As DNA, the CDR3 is TGTGCCAGCAGCTTAGAAGTGTGGTCCGCCGGGGAGCTGTTTTTT. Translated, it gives CASSLEVWSAGELFF. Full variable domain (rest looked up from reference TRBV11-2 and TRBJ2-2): EAGVAQSPRYKIIEKRQSVAFWCNPISGHATLYWYQQILGQGPKLLIQFQNNGVVDDSQLPKDRFSAERLKGVDSTLKIQPAKLEDSAVYLCASSLEVWSAGELFFGEGSRLTVL.

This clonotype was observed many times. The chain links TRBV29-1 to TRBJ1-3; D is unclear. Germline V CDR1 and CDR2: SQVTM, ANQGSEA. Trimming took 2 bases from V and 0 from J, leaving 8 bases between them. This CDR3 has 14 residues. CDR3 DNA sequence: TGCAGCGTTGAATTGAACGGCTCTGGAAACACCATATATTTT. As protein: CSVELNGSGNTIYF.

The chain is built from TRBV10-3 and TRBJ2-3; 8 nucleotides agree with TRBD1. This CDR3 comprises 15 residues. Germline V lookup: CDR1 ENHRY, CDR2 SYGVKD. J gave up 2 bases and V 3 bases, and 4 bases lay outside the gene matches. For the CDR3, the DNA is TGTGCCATCAGTGAAGACAGGGGAAACACAGATACGCAGTATTTT. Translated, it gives CAISEDRGNTDTQYF.

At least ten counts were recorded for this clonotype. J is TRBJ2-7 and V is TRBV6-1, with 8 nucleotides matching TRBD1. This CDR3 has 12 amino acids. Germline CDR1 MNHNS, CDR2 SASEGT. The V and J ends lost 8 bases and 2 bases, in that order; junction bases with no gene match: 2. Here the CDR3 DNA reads TGTGCCAGCCGGACAGGGACCTACGAGCAGTACTTC. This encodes CASRTGTYEQYF.

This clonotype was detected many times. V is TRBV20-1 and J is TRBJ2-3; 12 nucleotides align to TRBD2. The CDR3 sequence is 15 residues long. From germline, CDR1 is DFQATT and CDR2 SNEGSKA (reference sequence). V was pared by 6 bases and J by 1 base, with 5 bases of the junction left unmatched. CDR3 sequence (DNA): TGCAGTGCCCCCCGGACTAGCGGGGGCACAGATACGCAGTATTTT. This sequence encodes CSAPRTSGGTDTQYF.

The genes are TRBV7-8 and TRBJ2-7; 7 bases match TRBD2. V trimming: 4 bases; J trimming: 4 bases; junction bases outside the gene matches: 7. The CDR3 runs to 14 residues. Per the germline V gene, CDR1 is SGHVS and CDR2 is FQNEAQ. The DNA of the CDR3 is TGTGCCAGCAGCTCCCTGCGGGGGAGGTACGAGCAGTACTTC. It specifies CASSSLRGRYEQYF. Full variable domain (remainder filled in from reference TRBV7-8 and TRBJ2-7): GAGVSQSPRYKVAKRGQDVALRCDPISGHVSLFWYQQALGQGPEFLTYFQNEAQLDKSGLPSDRFFAERPEGSVSTLKIQRTQQEDSAVYLCASSSLRGRYEQYFGPGTRLTVT.